Below, 5 T cell receptor beta chains from the same sample are listed, as sequenced in a study of shared clonotypes between healthy human individuals. Some clones are missing from TCRdb's copy, which holds only in-frame ones; the method was immunoSEQ multiplex PCR. The sample comprises more than 1.2 million clones, 98% to 99% of which are singletons, and 0.3% to 0.45% rests with the top ten. What was sequenced was naive CD4+ T cells sorted from blood. Sample subset: CD45RA+ positively selected. These receptors were obtained from a man aged 25 to 45 in good health.

This clone was observed a single time. The V call is TRBV10-1, the J call TRBJ2-1; 10 bases line up with TRBD2. V shed 9 bases and J 10 bases; nucleotides not matched to a gene: 9. CDR3 length: 13 amino acids. Germline CDR1 reads WNHNN; CDR2 reads SYGVQD (reference sequence). DNA of the CDR3: TGCGCCAGTGGGACTAGCGCGTTCCCAGAGCAGTTCTTC. Its protein is CASGTSAFPEQFF.

A word on this clone: Distinct nucleotide sequences in the sample also encode this CDR3. This chain connects TRBV6-4 to TRBJ2-2; 7 bases map to TRBD2. Germline CDR1 MRHNA, CDR2 SNTAGT. The CDR3 is 15 residues long. Losses at the gene ends were 6 bases for V and 0 bases for J; bases not matched to a gene: 4. Written as DNA, the CDR3 is TGTGCCAGCAGCGCTAGCGGAGCGAACACCGGGGAGCTGTTTTTT. Protein sequence: CASSASGANTGELFF.

On this clone: This CDR3 is also generated by other DNA sequences in the sample. This chain joins TRBV6-4 and TRBJ2-1, with TRBD2 identical over 12 bases. The V segment lost 5 bases and the J segment 2 bases; nucleotides outside the gene matches: 1. The CDR3 runs to 15 residues. Germline-derived CDR1 and CDR2 are MRHNA and SNTAGT. Written as DNA, the CDR3 is TGTGCCAGCAGTCCTAGCGGGAGGGCCTACAATGAGCAGTTCTTC. Translation: CASSPSGRAYNEQFF.

The rearrangement joins TRBV6-6 to TRBJ1-5; D is unresolved. CDR1 and CDR2 (germline): MNHNY, SVGAGI (reference sequence). The CDR3 totals 15 residues. Trimming left V 7 bases short and J 3 bases short, with 16 bases between. The DNA of the CDR3 is TGTGCCAGCAACAAAGAGGCAGGCCCCAATCAGCCCCAGCATTTT. This gives the protein CASNKEAGPNQPQHF.

The V gene is TRBV19, the J gene TRBJ2-1; no definite D call. Germline assignment: CDR1 LNHDA and CDR2 SQIVND (reference sequence). The CDR3 is 14 residues long. Trimming took 3 bases from V and 4 from J, leaving 10 bases between them. CDR3 sequence reads: CASSISYRYNEQFF. CDR3 coding DNA: TGTGCCAGTAGTATCAGTTACAGATACAATGAGCAGTTCTTC.